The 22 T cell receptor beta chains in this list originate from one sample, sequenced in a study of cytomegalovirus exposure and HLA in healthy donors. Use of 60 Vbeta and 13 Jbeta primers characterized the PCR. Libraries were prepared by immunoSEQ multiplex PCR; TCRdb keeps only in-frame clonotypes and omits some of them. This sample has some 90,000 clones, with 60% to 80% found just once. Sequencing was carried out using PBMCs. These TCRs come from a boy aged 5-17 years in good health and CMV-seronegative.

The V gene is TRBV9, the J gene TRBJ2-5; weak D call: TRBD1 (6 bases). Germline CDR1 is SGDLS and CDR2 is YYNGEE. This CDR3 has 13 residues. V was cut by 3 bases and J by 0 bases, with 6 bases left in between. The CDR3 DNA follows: TGTGCCAGCAGCGGGGACAACCAAGAGACCCAGTACTTC. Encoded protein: CASSGDNQETQYF.

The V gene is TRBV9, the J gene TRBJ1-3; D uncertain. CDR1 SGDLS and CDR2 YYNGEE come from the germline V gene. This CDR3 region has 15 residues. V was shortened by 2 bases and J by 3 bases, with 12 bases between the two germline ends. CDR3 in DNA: TGTGCCAGCAGCGTCGACATTGTTAGTGGAAACACCATATATTTT. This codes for CASSVDIVSGNTIYF.

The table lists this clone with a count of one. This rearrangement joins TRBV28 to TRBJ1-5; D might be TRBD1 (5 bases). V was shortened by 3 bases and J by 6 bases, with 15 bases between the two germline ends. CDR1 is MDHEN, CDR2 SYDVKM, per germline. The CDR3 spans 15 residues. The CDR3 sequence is CASSLLQGAGQPQHF. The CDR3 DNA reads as TGTGCCAGCAGTTTGTTGCAGGGAGCGGGTCAGCCCCAGCATTTT.

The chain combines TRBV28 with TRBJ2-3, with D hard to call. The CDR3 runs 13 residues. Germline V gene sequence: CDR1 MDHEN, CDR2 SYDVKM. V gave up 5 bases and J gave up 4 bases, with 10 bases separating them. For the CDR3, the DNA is TGTGCCAGCAGTGACTTGACCCCAGATACGCAGTATTTT. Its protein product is CASSDLTPDTQYF. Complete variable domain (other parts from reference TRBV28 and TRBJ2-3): DVKVTQSSRYLVKRTGEKVFLECVQDMDHENMFWYRQDPGLGLRLIYFSYDVKMKEKGDIPEGYSVSREKKERFSLILESASTNQTSMYLCASSDLTPDTQYFGPGTRLTVL.

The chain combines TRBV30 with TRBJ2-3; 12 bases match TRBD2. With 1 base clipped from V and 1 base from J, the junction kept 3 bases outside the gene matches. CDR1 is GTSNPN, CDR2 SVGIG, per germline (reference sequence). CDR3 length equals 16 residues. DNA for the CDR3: TGTGCCTGGAGTGGGGGACTAGCGGGCCGCACAGATACGCAGTATTTT. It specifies CAWSGGLAGRTDTQYF.

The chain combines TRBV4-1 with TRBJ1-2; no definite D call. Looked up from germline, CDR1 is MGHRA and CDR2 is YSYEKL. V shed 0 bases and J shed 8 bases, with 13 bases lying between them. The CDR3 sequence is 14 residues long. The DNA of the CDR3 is TGCGCCAGCAGCCAAGACCCCCTCTTACAGGGCTACACCTTC. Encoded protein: CASSQDPLLQGYTF.

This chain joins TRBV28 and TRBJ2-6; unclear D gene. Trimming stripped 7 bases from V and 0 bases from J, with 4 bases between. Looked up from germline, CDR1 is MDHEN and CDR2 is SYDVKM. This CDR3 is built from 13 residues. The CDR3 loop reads CASISSGANVLTF. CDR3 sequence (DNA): TGTGCCAGCATCTCCTCTGGGGCCAACGTCCTGACTTTC.

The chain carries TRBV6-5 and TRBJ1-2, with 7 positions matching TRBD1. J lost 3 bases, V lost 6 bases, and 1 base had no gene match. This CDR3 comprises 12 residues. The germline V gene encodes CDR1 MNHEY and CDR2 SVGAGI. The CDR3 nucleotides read TGTGCCAGCAGCGGGACAGACTATGGCTACACCTTC. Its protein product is CASSGTDYGYTF.

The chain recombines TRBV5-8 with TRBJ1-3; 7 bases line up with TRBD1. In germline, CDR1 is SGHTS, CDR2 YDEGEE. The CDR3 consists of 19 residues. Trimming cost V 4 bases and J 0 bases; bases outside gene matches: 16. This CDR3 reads CASSLWDSNSPFSGNTIYF. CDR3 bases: TGTGCCAGCAGCCTCTGGGACAGCAATTCCCCATTCTCTGGAAACACCATATATTTT.

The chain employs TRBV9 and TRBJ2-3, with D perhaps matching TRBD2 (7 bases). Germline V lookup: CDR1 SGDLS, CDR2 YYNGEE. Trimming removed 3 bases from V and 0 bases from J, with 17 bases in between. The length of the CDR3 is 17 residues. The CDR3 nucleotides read TGTGCCAGCAGCGCCCCCAGGGGCGGGAGCAGCACAGATACGCAGTATTTT. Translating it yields CASSAPRGGSSTDTQYF. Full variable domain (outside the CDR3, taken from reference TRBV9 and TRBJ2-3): DSGVTQTPKHLITATGQRVTLRCSPRSGDLSVYWYQQSLDQGLQFLIQYYNGEERAKGNILERFSAQQFPDLHSELNLSSLELGDSALYFCASSAPRGGSSTDTQYFGPGTRLTVL.

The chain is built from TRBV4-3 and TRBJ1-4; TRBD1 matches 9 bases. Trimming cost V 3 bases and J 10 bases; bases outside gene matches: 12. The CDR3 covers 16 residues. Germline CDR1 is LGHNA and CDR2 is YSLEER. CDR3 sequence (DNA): TGCGCCAGCAGCCAGAGCCTTCCGGGACAGGGAGGAAAACTGTTTTTT. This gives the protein CASSQSLPGQGGKLFF.

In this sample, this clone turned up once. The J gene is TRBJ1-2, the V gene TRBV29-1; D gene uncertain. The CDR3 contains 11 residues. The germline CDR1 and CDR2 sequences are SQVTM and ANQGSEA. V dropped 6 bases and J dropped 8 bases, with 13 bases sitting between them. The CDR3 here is CSVAKMGGYTF. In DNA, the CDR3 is TGCAGCGTAGCCAAGATGGGCGGCTACACCTTC. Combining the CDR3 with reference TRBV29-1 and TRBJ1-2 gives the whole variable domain SAVISQKPSRDICQRGTSLTIQCQVDSQVTMMFWYRQQPGQSLTLIATANQGSEATYESGFVIDKFPISRPNLTFSTLTVSNMSPEDSSIYLCSVAKMGGYTFGSGTRLTVV.

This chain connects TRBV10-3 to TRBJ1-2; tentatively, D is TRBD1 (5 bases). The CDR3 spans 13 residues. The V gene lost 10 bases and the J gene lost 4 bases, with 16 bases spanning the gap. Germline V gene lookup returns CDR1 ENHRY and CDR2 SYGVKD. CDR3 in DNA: TGTGCCACGACGGGCGACAGAGGCTATGGCTACACCTTC. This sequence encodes CATTGDRGYGYTF.

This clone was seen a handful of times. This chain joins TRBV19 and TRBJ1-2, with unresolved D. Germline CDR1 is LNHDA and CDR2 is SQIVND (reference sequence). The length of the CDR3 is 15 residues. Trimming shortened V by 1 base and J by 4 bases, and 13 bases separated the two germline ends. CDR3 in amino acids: CASSIGTGVGYGYTF. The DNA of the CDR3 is TGTGCCAGTAGTATAGGAACGGGAGTTGGCTATGGCTACACCTTC.

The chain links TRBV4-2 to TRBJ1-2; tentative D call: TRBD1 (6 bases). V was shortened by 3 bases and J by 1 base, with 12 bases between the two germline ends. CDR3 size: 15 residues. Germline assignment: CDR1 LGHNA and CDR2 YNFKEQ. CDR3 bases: TGTGCCAGCAGCCAGGGCAGGGGAAATAACTATGGCTACACCTTC. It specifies CASSQGRGNNYGYTF.

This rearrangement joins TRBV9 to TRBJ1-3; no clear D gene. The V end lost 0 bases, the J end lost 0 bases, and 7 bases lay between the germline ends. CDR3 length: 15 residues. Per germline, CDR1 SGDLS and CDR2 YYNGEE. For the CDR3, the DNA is TGTGCCAGCAGCGTAGGGCCGATCTCTGGAAACACCATATATTTT. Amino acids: CASSVGPISGNTIYF.

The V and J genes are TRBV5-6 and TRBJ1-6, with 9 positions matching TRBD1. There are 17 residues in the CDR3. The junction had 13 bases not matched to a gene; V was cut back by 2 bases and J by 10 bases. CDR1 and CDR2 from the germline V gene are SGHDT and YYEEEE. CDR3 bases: TGTGCCAGCAGCTTACTGGGGACAGGGAACAGAGGGTCACCCCTCCACTTT. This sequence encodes CASSLLGTGNRGSPLHF.

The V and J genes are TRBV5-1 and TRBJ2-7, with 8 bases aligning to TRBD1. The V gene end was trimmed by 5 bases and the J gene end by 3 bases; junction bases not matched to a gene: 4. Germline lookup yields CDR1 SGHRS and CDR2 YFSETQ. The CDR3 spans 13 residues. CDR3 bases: TGCGCCAGCAGACTGGGACAGGACTACGAGCAGTACTTC. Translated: CASRLGQDYEQYF. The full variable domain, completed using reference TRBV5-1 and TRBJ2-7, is KAGVTQTPRYLIKTRGQQVTLSCSPISGHRSVSWYQQTPGQGLQFLFEYFSETQRNKGNFPGRFSGRQFSNSRSEMNVSTLELGDSALYLCASRLGQDYEQYFGPGTRLTVT.

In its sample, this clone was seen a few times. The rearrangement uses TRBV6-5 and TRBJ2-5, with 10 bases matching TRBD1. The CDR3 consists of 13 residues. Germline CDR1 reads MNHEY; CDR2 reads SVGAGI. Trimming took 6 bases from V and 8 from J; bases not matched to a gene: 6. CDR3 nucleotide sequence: TGTGCCAGCAGAACCGGGACAGGGGAAACCCAGTACTTC. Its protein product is CASRTGTGETQYF.

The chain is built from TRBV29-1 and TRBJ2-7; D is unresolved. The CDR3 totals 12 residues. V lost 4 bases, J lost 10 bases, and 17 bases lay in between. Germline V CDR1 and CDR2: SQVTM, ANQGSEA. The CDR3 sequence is CSVGVGQSEQYF. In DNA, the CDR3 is TGCAGCGTTGGAGTTGGGCAATCAGAACAGTACTTC.

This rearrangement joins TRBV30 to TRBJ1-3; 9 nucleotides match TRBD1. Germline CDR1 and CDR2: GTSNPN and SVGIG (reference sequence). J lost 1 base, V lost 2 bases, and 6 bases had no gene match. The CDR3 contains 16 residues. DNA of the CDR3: TGTGCCTGGAGTCCCGGGACAGGGCCTTCTGGAAACACCATATATTTT. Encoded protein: CAWSPGTGPSGNTIYF. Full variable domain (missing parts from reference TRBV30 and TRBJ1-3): SQTIHQWPATLVQPVGSPLSLECTVEGTSNPNLYWYRQAAGRGLQLLFYSVGIGQISSEVPQNLSASRPQDRQFILSSKKLLLSDSGFYLCAWSPGTGPSGNTIYFGEGSWLTVV.

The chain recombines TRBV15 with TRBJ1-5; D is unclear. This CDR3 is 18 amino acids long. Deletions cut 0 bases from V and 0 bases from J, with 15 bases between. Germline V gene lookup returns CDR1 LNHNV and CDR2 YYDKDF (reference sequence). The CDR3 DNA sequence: TGTGCCACCAGCAGAGATCCTCGAGCCGTTAATAGCAATCAGCCCCAGCATTTT. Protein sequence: CATSRDPRAVNSNQPQHF.